These 2 T cell receptor beta chains were all obtained from the same sample, sequenced in a study of cytomegalovirus exposure and HLA in healthy donors. Primers for the PCR totalled 60 Vbeta and 13 Jbeta. The assay was immunoSEQ multiplex PCR, and TCRdb's table has in-frame clones only and misses some. The data hold 70,000 to 80,000 clones, with approximately 78% observed a single time. Sample: PBMCs. The receptor set was obtained from a man aged 18-30 years in good health and CMV-seronegative.

V gene TRBV5-4 combines with J gene TRBJ2-7, with 9 nucleotides matching TRBD1. After removal of 4 bases from V and 7 bases from J, the junction contained 12 bases not matched to a gene. Germline assignment: CDR1 SGHNT and CDR2 YYREEE (reference sequence). This CDR3 is 15 amino acids long. In DNA, the CDR3 is TGTGCCAGCAGCGAACGGACAGGGGATATACGAGAGCAGTACTTC. As protein: CASSERTGDIREQYF.

The chain recombines TRBV18 with TRBJ1-4; 7 nucleotides match TRBD1. The CDR3 runs to 15 residues. With V trimmed by 2 bases and J by 1 base, 1 base remained unmatched. CDR1 and CDR2 from the germline V gene are KGHSH and LQKENI. CDR3 protein: CASSPRQGTNEKLFF. Written as DNA, the CDR3 is TGTGCCAGCTCACCAAGACAGGGAACTAATGAAAAACTGTTTTTT.